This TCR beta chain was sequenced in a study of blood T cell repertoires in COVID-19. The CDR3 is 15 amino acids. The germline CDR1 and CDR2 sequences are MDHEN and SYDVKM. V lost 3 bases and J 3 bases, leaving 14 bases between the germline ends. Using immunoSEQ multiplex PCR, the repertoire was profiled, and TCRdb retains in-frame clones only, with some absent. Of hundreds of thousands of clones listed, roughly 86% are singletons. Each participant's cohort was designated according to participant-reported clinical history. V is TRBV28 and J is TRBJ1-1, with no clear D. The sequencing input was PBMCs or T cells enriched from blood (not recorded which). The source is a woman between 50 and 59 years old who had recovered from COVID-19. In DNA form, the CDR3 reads TGTGCCAGCAGTTTGGACTTCAGGAGAGACACTGAAGCTTTCTTT. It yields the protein CASSLDFRRDTEAFF.